This TCR beta chain derives from a study of post-analysis software for immune sequencing data. Unique-molecular-identifier-tagged TCR beta cDNA libraries were used. One entry per CDR3 protein results from TCRdb running MiXCR on the PCR reads. Of some 160,000 distinct CDR3 sequences in the sample, 35% to 40% were seen once. The germline gives CDR1 LNHNV, CDR2 YYDKDF (reference sequence). The V end lost 0 bases, the J end lost 5 bases, and 10 bases lay between the germline ends. This CDR3 has 14 amino acids. The receptor was isolated from a girl between 10 and 17 years old with multiple sclerosis. The input for sequencing was blood, taken after autologous hematopoietic stem cell transplantation. This chain uses TRBV15 with TRBJ2-5; no firm D call. In DNA, the CDR3 is TGTGCCACCAGCAGAGAGCTCAAGGCGGAGACCCAGTACTTC. Its protein is CATSRELKAETQYF.